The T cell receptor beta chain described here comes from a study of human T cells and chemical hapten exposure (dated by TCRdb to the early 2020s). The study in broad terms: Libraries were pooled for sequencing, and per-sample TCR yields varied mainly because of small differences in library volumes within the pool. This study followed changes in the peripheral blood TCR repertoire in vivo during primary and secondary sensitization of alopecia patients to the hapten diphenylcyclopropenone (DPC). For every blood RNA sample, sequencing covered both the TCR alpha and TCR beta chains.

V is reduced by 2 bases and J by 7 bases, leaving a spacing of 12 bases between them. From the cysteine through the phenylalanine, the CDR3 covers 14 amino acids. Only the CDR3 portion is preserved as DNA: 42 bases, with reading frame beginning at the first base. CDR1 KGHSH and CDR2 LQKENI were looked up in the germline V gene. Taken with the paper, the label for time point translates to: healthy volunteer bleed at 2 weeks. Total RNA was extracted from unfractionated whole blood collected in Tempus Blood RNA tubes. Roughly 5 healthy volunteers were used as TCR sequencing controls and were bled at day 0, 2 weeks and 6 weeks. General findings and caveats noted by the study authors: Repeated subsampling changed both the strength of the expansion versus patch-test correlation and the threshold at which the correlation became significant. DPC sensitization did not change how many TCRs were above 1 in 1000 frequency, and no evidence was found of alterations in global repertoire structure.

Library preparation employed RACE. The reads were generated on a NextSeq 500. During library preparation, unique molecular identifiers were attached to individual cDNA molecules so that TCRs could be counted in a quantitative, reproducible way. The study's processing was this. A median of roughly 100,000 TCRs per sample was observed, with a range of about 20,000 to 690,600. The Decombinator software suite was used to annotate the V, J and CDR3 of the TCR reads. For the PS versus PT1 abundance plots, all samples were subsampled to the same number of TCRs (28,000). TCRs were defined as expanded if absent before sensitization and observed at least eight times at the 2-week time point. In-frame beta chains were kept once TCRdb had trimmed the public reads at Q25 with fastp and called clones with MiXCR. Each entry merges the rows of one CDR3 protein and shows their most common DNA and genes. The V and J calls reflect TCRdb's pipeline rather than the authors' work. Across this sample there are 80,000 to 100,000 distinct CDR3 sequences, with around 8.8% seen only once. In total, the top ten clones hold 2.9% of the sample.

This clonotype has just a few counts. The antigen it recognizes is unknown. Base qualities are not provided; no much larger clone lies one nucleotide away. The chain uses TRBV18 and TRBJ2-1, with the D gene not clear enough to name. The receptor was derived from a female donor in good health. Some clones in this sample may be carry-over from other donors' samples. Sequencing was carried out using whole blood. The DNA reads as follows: TGTGCCAGCTCACCAGGAACCCTGGGAAATGAGCAGTTCTTC. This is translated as CASSPGTLGNEQFF.